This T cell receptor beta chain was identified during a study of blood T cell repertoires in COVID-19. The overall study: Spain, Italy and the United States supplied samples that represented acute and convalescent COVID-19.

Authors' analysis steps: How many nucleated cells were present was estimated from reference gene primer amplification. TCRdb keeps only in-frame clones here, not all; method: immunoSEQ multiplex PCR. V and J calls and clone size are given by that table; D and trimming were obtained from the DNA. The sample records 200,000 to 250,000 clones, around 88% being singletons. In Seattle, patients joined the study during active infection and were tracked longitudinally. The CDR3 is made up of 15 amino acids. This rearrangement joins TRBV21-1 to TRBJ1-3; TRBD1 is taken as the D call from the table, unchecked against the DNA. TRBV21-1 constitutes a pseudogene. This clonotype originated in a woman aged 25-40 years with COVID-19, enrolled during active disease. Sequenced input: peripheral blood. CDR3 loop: CASSISGEWGNTIYF. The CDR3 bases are TGTGCCAGCAGCATATCAGGGGAGTGGGGAAACACCATATATTTT.